This T cell receptor (beta chain) was identified during a study of blood T cell repertoires in COVID-19. About the research overall: Spain, Italy and the United States supplied samples that represented acute and convalescent COVID-19. PBMCs, B-cell-depleted T cells, or T cells were the source of the cDNA or gDNA that made up the material.

The CDR3 runs 17 residues. The J segment lost 0 bases and the V segment lost 1 base, leaving 6 bases of the junction unmatched. Per the germline V gene, CDR1 is MGHRA and CDR2 is YSYEKL. Original processing methods: Amplified reference gene primers provided the basis for estimating nucleated cell counts. The assay was immunoSEQ multiplex PCR, and TCRdb's table has in-frame clones only and misses some. The V and J calls and the clone size are those of that table, but D and trimming were determined from the DNA. The sample consists of 350,000 to 550,000 clones, more than 85% of them appearing once. This chain connects TRBV4-1 to TRBJ2-5; 9 bases line up with TRBD2. Input material: peripheral blood. This clonotype originated in a woman in her twenties or thirties with acute or convalescent COVID-19. The CDR3, as DNA: TGCGCCAGCAGCCAAGTTATAGCGGGGGTATACCAAGAGACCCAGTACTTC. It yields the protein CASSQVIAGVYQETQYF.